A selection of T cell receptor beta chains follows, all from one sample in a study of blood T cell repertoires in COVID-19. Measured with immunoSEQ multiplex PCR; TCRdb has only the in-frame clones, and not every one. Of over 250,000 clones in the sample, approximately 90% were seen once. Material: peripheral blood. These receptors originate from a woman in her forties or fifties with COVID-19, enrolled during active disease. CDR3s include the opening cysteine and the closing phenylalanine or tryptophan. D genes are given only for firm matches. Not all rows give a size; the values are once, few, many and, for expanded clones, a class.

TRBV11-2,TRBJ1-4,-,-,CASSLGIQGSEKLFF,TGTGCCAGCAGCTTAGGTATCCAGGGTAGTGAAAAACTGTTTTTT
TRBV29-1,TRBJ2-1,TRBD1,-,CSVVPGQGYNEQFF,TGCAGCGTTGTTCCGGGACAGGGATACAATGAGCAGTTCTTC
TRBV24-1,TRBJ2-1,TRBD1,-,CATSDPGQGVNEQFF,TGTGCCACCAGTGATCCGGGACAGGGTGTAAATGAGCAGTTCTTC
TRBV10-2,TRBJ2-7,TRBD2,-,CASSAWRESNYEQYF,TGCGCCAGCAGTGCATGGCGGGAGAGTAACTACGAGCAGTACTTC
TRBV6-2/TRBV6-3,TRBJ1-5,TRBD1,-,CASSYDGQGALDNQPQHF,TGTGCCAGCAGTTACGACGGACAGGGGGCTTTAGACAATCAGCCCCAGCATTTT
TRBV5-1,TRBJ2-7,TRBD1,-,CASSEGGSYEQYF,TGCGCCAGCAGTGAAGGGGGCAGCTACGAGCAGTACTTC
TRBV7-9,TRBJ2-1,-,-,CASSLLGGSYNEQFF,TGTGCCAGCAGCTTATTAGGGGGCTCCTACAATGAGCAGTTCTTC
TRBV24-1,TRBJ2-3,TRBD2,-,CATSDGVAGGPWDTQYF,TGTGCCACCAGTGATGGGGTAGCGGGAGGGCCTTGGGATACGCAGTATTTT
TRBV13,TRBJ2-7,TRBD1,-,CASSSSDREKYF,TGTGCCAGCAGCTCCTCGGACAGGGAGAAGTACTTC
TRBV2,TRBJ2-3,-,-,CASSMRDTQYF,TGTGCCAGCAGTATGAGAGATACGCAGTATTTT
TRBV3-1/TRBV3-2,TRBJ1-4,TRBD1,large,CASSQGQSFNEKLFF,TGTGCCAGCAGCCAGGGACAGTCATTTAATGAAAAACTGTTTTTT
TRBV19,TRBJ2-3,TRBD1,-,CASSIEDRGHGDTQYF,TGTGCCAGTAGTATAGAGGACAGGGGGCATGGAGATACGCAGTATTTT
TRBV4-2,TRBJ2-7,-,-,CASSQDEQPTYEQYF,TGTGCCAGCAGCCAAGACGAACAGCCCACCTACGAGCAGTACTTC
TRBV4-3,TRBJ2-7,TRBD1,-,CASSQDRGLAYEQYF,TGCGCCAGCAGCCAAGATAGGGGGCTGGCCTACGAGCAGTACTTC
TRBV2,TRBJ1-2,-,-,CASRGAGIFNYGYTF,TGTGCCAGCAGGGGGGCAGGGATCTTTAACTATGGCTACACCTTC
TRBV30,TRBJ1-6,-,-,CAWTLIDRINSPLHF,TGTGCCTGGACCTTAATAGACAGAATCAATTCACCCCTCCACTTT
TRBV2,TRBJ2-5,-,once,CASRGTGFVETQYF,TGTGCCAGCAGGGGCACAGGGTTTGTGGAGACCCAGTACTTC
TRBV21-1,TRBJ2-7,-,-,CASSSGPGGSSYEQYF,TGTGCCAGCAGCAGCGGTCCCGGGGGTAGCTCCTACGAGCAGTACTTC
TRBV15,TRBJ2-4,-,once,CATSRDMGREYF,TGTGCCACCAGCAGAGATATGGGCAGAGAGTACTTC